This T cell receptor (beta chain) was observed in a study of blood T cell repertoires in COVID-19. The wider study: Donors in the United States, Italy and Spain gave samples during acute or convalescent COVID-19. Sources were T cells, B-cell-depleted T cells, or PBMCs; the material itself was cDNA or gDNA.

The CDR3 is 12 amino acids. Germline-derived CDR1 and CDR2 are SQVTM and ANQGSEA. V was trimmed by 1 base and J by 1 base, leaving 5 bases between them. Those enrolled, adults aged roughly 18 to 95 years, came from about two dozen US areas. Cohort allocation depended upon clinical history that participants reported. The data were produced by immunoSEQ multiplex PCR, yet TCRdb's version contains in-frame clones alone and is incomplete. The sample has 290,000 or so clones, around nine tenths seen once. This TCR derives from a woman between 18 and 29 years old who had recovered from COVID-19. This rearrangement joins TRBV29-1 to TRBJ2-7; D not resolved. The sequenced material came from PBMCs or T cells enriched from blood (not recorded which). The CDR3 loop reads CSVEGVSYEQYF. CDR3 DNA: TGCAGCGTTGAAGGAGTATCCTACGAGCAGTACTTC.